These 22 T cell receptor beta chains came from one sample sequenced in a study of T cells in Graves' hyperthyroidism and ophthalmopathy. It was RNA transcripts that yielded the amplified TCR beta CDR3 regions. In the first-round RT-PCR of the TCR CDR3, the HTBI primer set was used. Each CDR3 protein gets one entry after TCRdb re-called the multiplex PCR reads with MiXCR. The sample gives nearly 750,000 distinct CDR3 sequences, roughly a third of which show up once; around 30% is in the top ten. The material sequenced was blood. The source of these receptors is a woman between 35 and 50 years old with Graves' hyperthyroidism.

J is TRBJ1-1 and V is TRBV7-2, with a weak D call TRBD1 (5 bases). The CDR3 is 15 amino acids. CDR1 is SGHTA and CDR2 is FQGNSA in the germline V gene. V lost 5 bases, J lost 1 base, and 14 bases lay in between. The DNA of the CDR3 is TGTGCCAGCAGCCTCGCAGGGCGGGGGAACACTGAAGCTTTCTTT. Residues: CASSLAGRGNTEAFF.

The rearrangement links TRBV19 to TRBJ1-4; tentatively, D is TRBD1 (6 bases). V was clipped by 7 bases and J by 4 bases, with 31 bases between them. The CDR3 contains 20 residues. From germline, CDR1 is LNHDA and CDR2 SQIVND (reference sequence). The CDR3 DNA follows: TGTGCCAGTATTTATCGAAAATTGGTTGAGGACAGAAGAATTAATGAAAAACTGTTTTTT. Translation: CASIYRKLVEDRRINEKLFF.

This clonotype has a count of ten or more. The chain links TRBV19 to TRBJ1-5; no reliable D call. The CDR3 loop spans 13 amino acids. Trimming cost V 3 bases and J 0 bases, with 3 bases left between them. The germline CDR1 and CDR2 sequences are LNHDA and SQIVND (reference sequence). DNA for the CDR3: TGTGCCAGTAGTATGGGTAGCAATCAGCCCCAGCATTTT. Translating gives CASSMGSNQPQHF.

The chain carries TRBV7-2 and TRBJ2-1; D possibly uses TRBD1 or TRBD2 (5 bases each). The CDR3 totals 16 residues. Trimming left V 1 base short and J 3 bases short, with 13 bases between. In germline, CDR1 is SGHTA, CDR2 FQGNSA. The CDR3 here is CASSLGPPGLYNEQFF. The CDR3 nucleotides are TGTGCCAGCAGCTTAGGCCCCCCGGGGCTCTACAATGAGCAGTTCTTC.

Many counts were recorded for this clonotype. The chain carries TRBV5-1 and TRBJ2-7; D is perhaps TRBD1 (6 bases). Germline values: CDR1 SGHRS, CDR2 YFSETQ. Trimming stripped 4 bases from V and 0 bases from J, with 11 bases between. The CDR3 runs to 14 residues. The CDR3, as DNA: TGCGCCAGCAGCCAACGGGACAACTCCTACGAGCAGTACTTC. It yields the protein CASSQRDNSYEQYF.

This clonotype has at least ten counts. In DNA form, the CDR3 reads TGTGCCAGTAGTATGGGGACACGGGGGCAGCCCCAGCATTTT. Its translation is CASSMGTRGQPQHF. The chain has TRBV19 and TRBJ1-5; possible D gene TRBD1, 6 bases. There are 14 residues in the CDR3. Deletions cut 3 bases from V and 7 bases from J, with 13 bases between. In germline, CDR1 is LNHDA, CDR2 SQIVND (reference sequence).

This clonotype was counted a few times. The gene calls are TRBV14 and TRBJ1-2, with D unresolved. This CDR3 is built from 14 residues. Germline V CDR1 and CDR2: SGHDN, FVKESK. V dropped 2 bases and J dropped 4 bases, with 11 bases sitting between them. CDR3 sequence (DNA): TGTGCCAGCAGCCAAATGTGGGGTGGCTATGGCTACACCTTC. Translating it yields CASSQMWGGYGYTF.

V gene TRBV12-3 or TRBV12-4 combines with J gene TRBJ2-7; the D gene could be TRBD1 or TRBD2 (6 bases each). Trimming took 10 bases from V and 2 from J, leaving 15 bases between them. This CDR3 has 13 amino acids. CDR3: CATSGGGPYEQYF. The CDR3, as DNA: TGTGCCACCTCAGGTGGGGGGCCCTACGAGCAGTACTTC.

The rearrangement links TRBV9 to TRBJ1-2, with D possibly matching TRBD1 (5 bases). This CDR3 comprises 14 residues. Germline V CDR1 and CDR2: SGDLS, YYNGEE. V dropped 4 bases and J dropped 8 bases, with 18 bases sitting between them. The DNA of the CDR3 is TGTGCCAGCAGCCCACGGACACACCCGGGGGGCTACACCTTC. Protein product: CASSPRTHPGGYTF.

The V and J genes are TRBV10-3 and TRBJ2-5, with TRBD2 identical over 16 bases. Germline loops: CDR1 ENHRY, CDR2 SYGVKD. The CDR3 totals 16 residues. V shed 6 bases and J 4 bases; nucleotides not matched to a gene: 5. CDR3 sequence reads: CAIRGTSGGAVETQYF. The CDR3 DNA is TGTGCCATCAGAGGGACTAGCGGGGGGGCCGTAGAGACCCAGTACTTC.

A few counts support this clonotype. V is TRBV6-2 or TRBV6-3 and J is TRBJ2-5, with 9 positions matching TRBD1. The CDR3 has 15 amino acids. Germline V lookup: CDR1 MNHEY, CDR2 SVGEGT. Trimming took 6 bases from V and 5 from J; bases not matched to a gene: 10. The CDR3 sequence is CASSRGQGLWETQYF. In DNA, the CDR3 is TGTGCCAGCAGCAGGGGACAGGGACTTTGGGAGACCCAGTACTTC.

The chain carries TRBV12-3 or TRBV12-4 and TRBJ1-6; 7 bases match TRBD1. The CDR3 runs 18 residues. V lost 7 bases and J lost 8; bases outside the gene matches: 20. The CDR3 bases are TGTGCCAGCAAGGGGCGACAGGGTGGTAAGGTTCTCCATTCACCCCTCCACTTT. It specifies CASKGRQGGKVLHSPLHF.

In this sample, this clonotype turned up many times. The rearrangement uses TRBV2 and TRBJ2-5; 12 bases map to TRBD2. The CDR3 extends over 15 amino acids. Per the germline V gene, CDR1 is SNHLY and CDR2 is FYNNEI. J gave up 2 bases and V 7 bases, and 5 bases lay outside the gene matches. CDR3 in amino acids: CASTGTSGGQETQYF. Written as DNA, the CDR3 is TGTGCCAGCACCGGCACTAGCGGGGGGCAAGAGACCCAGTACTTC.

The chain is built from TRBV19 and TRBJ2-1; D is unclear. V lost 6 bases and J 0 bases, leaving 15 bases between the germline ends. Germline CDR1 reads LNHDA; CDR2 reads SQIVND (reference sequence). The CDR3 is 16 amino acids. CDR3 amino acids: CASRRLSPSSYNEQFF. DNA for the CDR3: TGTGCCAGTAGGCGCCTTTCCCCAAGCTCCTACAATGAGCAGTTCTTC.

This clonotype was seen only a few times. The rearrangement uses TRBV6-5 and TRBJ1-5, with 7 bases matching TRBD1. CDR3 size: 16 residues. Germline loops: CDR1 MNHEY, CDR2 SVGAGI. The ends lost 4 bases at V and 1 base at J; junction bases unmatched: 7. The CDR3 DNA follows: TGTGCCAGCAGTTGGGGAGGGGGCGCGAGCAATCAGCCCCAGCATTTT. This gives the protein CASSWGGGASNQPQHF.

This clonotype was found many times. This rearrangement joins TRBV10-3 to TRBJ2-7, with 9 nucleotides matching TRBD1. CDR1 and CDR2 (germline): ENHRY, SYGVKD. The CDR3 spans 14 residues. V gave up 2 bases and J gave up 6 bases; unmatched junction bases: 5. CDR3 sequence: CAISERGQGIEQYF. CDR3 bases: TGTGCCATCAGTGAGCGGGGACAGGGCATCGAGCAGTACTTC.

This clonotype was detected many times. The rearrangement uses TRBV10-3 and TRBJ1-2, with unresolved D. The V end was cut by 4 bases, the J end by 4 bases, with 10 bases between. The CDR3 is made up of 13 amino acids. The germline gives CDR1 ENHRY, CDR2 SYGVKD. The CDR3 coding sequence is TGTGCCATCAGTGCAGCAGATAGCTATGGCTACACCTTC. Translation gives CAISAADSYGYTF.

Turning to this clonotype: Because it lacks the conserved phenylalanine or tryptophan at the end, this CDR3 is likely a read error. No DNA is shown, since the ends of the CDR3 on it are uncertain; the CDR3 is the one TCRdb lists. The J gene is TRBJ1-2, the V gene TRBV7-2. The germline V gene has CDR1 SGHTA and CDR2 FQGNSA. The CDR3 is 8 amino acids in total, end residues counted. The CDR3 sequence: CASSRGTS.

This sequence joins TRBV7-9 and TRBJ2-5; D is perhaps TRBD1 (6 bases). The length of the CDR3 is 14 residues. Trimming stripped 5 bases from V and 5 bases from J, with 15 bases between. From germline, CDR1 is SEHNR and CDR2 FQNEAQ (reference sequence). This CDR3 reads CASSNIQGSETQYF. CDR3 nucleotides: TGTGCCAGCAGCAACATCCAGGGGAGTGAGACCCAGTACTTC.

This clonotype has a handful of counts. This sequence joins TRBV3-1 and TRBJ1-2; the D is unclear. Germline loops: CDR1 LGHDT, CDR2 YNNKEL (reference sequence). This CDR3 comprises 13 residues. The V and J ends lost 1 base and 6 bases respectively, with 9 bases between them. CDR3 sequence reads: CASSQAGNDGYTF. The CDR3 region has the DNA TGTGCCAGCAGCCAAGCAGGTAATGATGGCTACACCTTC.

The chain's CDR3 is CAITGDSNEHF. Written as DNA, the CDR3 is TGTGCCATCACAGGGGACAGCAATGAGCATTTT. The chain couples TRBV10-3 to TRBJ1-5; 7 positions match TRBD1. In germline, CDR1 is ENHRY, CDR2 SYGVKD. This CDR3 has 11 residues. With V trimmed by 7 bases and J by 14 bases, 8 bases remained unmatched.

This chain links TRBV20-1 with TRBJ1-2, with unresolved D. The CDR3 totals 13 residues. Germline V lookup: CDR1 DFQATT, CDR2 SNEGSKA (reference sequence). Trimming pared 2 bases from V and 5 bases from J, leaving 12 bases between. This CDR3 reads CSARILAGYGYTF. As DNA, the CDR3 is TGCAGTGCTAGAATCCTCGCCGGATATGGCTACACCTTC.